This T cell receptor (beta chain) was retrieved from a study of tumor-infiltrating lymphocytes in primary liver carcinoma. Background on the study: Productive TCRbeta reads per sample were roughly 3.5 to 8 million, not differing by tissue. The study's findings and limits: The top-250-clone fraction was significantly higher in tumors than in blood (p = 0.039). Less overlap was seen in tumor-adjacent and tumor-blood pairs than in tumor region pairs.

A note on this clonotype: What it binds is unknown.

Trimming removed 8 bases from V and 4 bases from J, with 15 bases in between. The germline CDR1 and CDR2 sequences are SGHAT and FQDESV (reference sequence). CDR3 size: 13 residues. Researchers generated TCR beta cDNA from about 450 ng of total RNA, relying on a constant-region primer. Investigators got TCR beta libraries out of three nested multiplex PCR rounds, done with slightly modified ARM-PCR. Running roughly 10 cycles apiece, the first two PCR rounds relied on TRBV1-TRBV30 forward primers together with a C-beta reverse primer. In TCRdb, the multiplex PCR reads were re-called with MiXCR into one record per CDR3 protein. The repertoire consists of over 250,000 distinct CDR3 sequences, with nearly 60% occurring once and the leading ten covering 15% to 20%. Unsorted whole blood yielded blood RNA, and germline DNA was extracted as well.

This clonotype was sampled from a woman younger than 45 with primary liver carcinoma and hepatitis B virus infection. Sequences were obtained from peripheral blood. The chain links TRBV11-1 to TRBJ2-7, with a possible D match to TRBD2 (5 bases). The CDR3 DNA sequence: TGTGCCAGCGGCATCATGGCGGGTTACGAGCAGTACTTC. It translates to CASGIMAGYEQYF.